Below, 22 T cell receptor beta chains from the same sample are listed, as sequenced in a study of T cell responses to AZD1222 COVID-19 vaccine. Measured with immunoSEQ multiplex PCR; TCRdb has only the in-frame clones, and not every one. This sample yields 140,000 to 150,000 clones, of which roughly 90% are seen a single time; roughly 3.9% belongs to the top ten. The material was peripheral blood, obtained 28 days after the second AZD1222 dose. These receptors were obtained from an adult who received the AZD1222 COVID-19 vaccine.

The chain links TRBV6-2 or TRBV6-3 to TRBJ2-1, with a tentative D call TRBD2 (6 bases). CDR1 is MNHEY, CDR2 SVGEGT, per germline. Trimming pared 2 bases from V and 4 bases from J, leaving 12 bases between. There are 15 residues in the CDR3. The CDR3 loop is CASSYGRREYNEQFF. For the CDR3, the DNA is TGTGCCAGCAGTTACGGGAGGCGAGAGTACAATGAGCAGTTCTTC.

The chain uses TRBV5-1 and TRBJ2-3, with TRBD1 matching 8 bases. The V gene's germline CDR1 is SGHRS and CDR2 YFSETQ. V lost 4 bases, J lost 5 bases, and 12 bases stayed unmatched. CDR3 length: 16 amino acids. CDR3 DNA: TGCGCCAGCAGCATAACCGGGACAGGACGAGGAGATACGCAGTATTTT. This gives the protein CASSITGTGRGDTQYF.

This clone was counted once. V gene TRBV2 combines with J gene TRBJ2-2; tentatively, D is TRBD1 (5 bases). V lost 4 bases and J lost 2, with 11 bases in between. Germline V gives CDR1 SNHLY, CDR2 FYNNEI. The CDR3 spans 15 residues. This CDR3 is CASSVGRTNTGELFF. The CDR3 region has the DNA TGTGCCAGCAGTGTCGGCAGGACAAACACCGGGGAGCTGTTTTTT.

As concerns this clone: Other DNA sequences in the same sample also yield this CDR3. V gene TRBV11-2 combines with J gene TRBJ2-1; 7 nucleotides align to TRBD1. Germline CDR1 reads SGHAT; CDR2 reads FQNNGV. After removal of 0 bases from V and 6 bases from J, the junction contained 2 bases not matched to a gene. There are 14 residues in the CDR3. For the CDR3, the DNA is TGTGCCAGCAGCTTAGACCGACAGGGCAATGAGCAGTTCTTC. This translates into CASSLDRQGNEQFF.

The chain is built from TRBV7-9 and TRBJ2-5; D uncertain. This CDR3 is built from 15 residues. CDR1 is SEHNR and CDR2 is FQNEAQ in the germline V gene (reference sequence). V dropped 3 bases and J dropped 2 bases, with 13 bases sitting between them. The CDR3, as DNA: TGTGCCAGCAGCTTGATCGGGCAAACGCAAGAGACCCAGTACTTC. Translation: CASSLIGQTQETQYF.

The V call is TRBV10-1, the J call TRBJ1-4; perhaps TRBD1 as D (6 bases). Germline-derived CDR1 and CDR2 are WNHNN and SYGVQD (reference sequence). This CDR3 has 15 amino acids. V gave up 9 bases and J gave up 8 bases, with 22 bases separating them. For the CDR3, the DNA is TGCGCCAGTATCATCAAGGGGACGGGGGGCGAAAAACTGTTTTTT. Protein: CASIIKGTGGEKLFF.

Only one count was recorded for this clone. The rearrangement links TRBV5-4 to TRBJ2-7; maybe TRBD1 (5 bases). Trimming took off 2 bases at V and 0 bases at J, with 9 bases between the two ends. Looked up from germline, CDR1 is SGHNT and CDR2 is YYREEE (reference sequence). This CDR3 is 14 amino acids long. The CDR3 nucleotides read TGTGCCAGCAGCTTTCAGGGTAGCTCCTACGAGCAGTACTTC. This gives the protein CASSFQGSSYEQYF.

The genes are TRBV9 and TRBJ1-1; TRBD1 agrees at 8 bases. CDR3 length: 15 amino acids. The germline V gene has CDR1 SGDLS and CDR2 YYNGEE. V shed 0 bases and J 1 base; nucleotides not matched to a gene: 2. CDR3 sequence: CASSVGDRPNTEAFF. As DNA, the CDR3 is TGTGCCAGCAGCGTAGGGGACAGGCCGAACACTGAAGCTTTCTTT.

This chain joins TRBV5-4 and TRBJ1-3, with 7 nucleotides matching TRBD1. Germline trimming cut 4 bases from V and 1 base from J; bases unmatched to any gene: 5. Germline V gene lookup returns CDR1 SGHNT and CDR2 YYREEE (reference sequence). The CDR3 is 15 amino acids. In DNA form, the CDR3 reads TGTGCCAGCAGCCATGACAGGGAGTCTGGAAACACCATATATTTT. It codes for CASSHDRESGNTIYF.

This clone has a single count. This chain uses TRBV7-6 with TRBJ2-3, with D perhaps matching TRBD1 or TRBD2 (6 bases each). Germline CDR1 reads SGHVS; CDR2 reads FNYEAQ. The CDR3 length is 16 residues. The germline V and J ends were trimmed by 5 bases and 6 bases, with 21 bases remaining between them. CDR3 region: CASSLGVGGPEDTQYF. In DNA form, the CDR3 reads TGTGCCAGCAGCCTCGGCGTAGGGGGGCCGGAGGATACGCAGTATTTT.

This chain joins TRBV5-1 and TRBJ2-1, with 7 bases lining up with TRBD2. CDR1 SGHRS and CDR2 YFSETQ come from the germline V gene. CDR3 length: 17 amino acids. V trimming: 1 base; J trimming: 0 bases; junction bases outside the gene matches: 7. CDR3 region: CASSLTSGMSSYNEQFF. CDR3 nucleotides: TGCGCCAGCAGCTTGACAAGCGGGATGAGCTCCTACAATGAGCAGTTCTTC.

V usage is TRBV20-1 and J usage is TRBJ2-1, with 9 positions matching TRBD2. CDR3 size: 15 residues. Germline CDR1 reads DFQATT; CDR2 reads SNEGSKA (reference sequence). The J segment lost 3 bases and the V segment lost 3 bases, leaving 6 bases of the junction unmatched. This CDR3 is CSASSSGGYYNEQFF. For the CDR3, the DNA is TGCAGTGCTAGTAGTAGCGGGGGTTACTACAATGAGCAGTTCTTC.

The chain joins TRBV4-2 to TRBJ2-1; possibly TRBD1 for D (5 bases). V shed 3 bases and J shed 7 bases, with 16 bases lying between them. The CDR3 is made up of 15 amino acids. In germline, CDR1 is LGHNA, CDR2 YNFKEQ. In DNA form, the CDR3 reads TGTGCCAGCAGCCAGCAGGGTCGTGAAGCTAATGAGCAGTTCTTC. It is translated as CASSQQGREANEQFF.

The chain combines TRBV10-3 with TRBJ1-5; D might be TRBD1 (6 bases). V gave up 4 bases and J gave up 2 bases, with 12 bases separating them. CDR1 and CDR2 (germline): ENHRY, SYGVKD. This CDR3 contains 15 residues. The DNA for the CDR3 is TGTGCCATCAGTGGTTACAGGGATGGCAATCAGCCCCAGCATTTT. The encoded protein is CAISGYRDGNQPQHF.

This clone was counted a single time. The rearrangement links TRBV15 to TRBJ2-1, with 7 nucleotides matching TRBD1. Germline trimming cut 3 bases from V and 6 bases from J; bases unmatched to any gene: 5. The length of the CDR3 is 14 residues. Germline-derived CDR1 and CDR2 are LNHNV and YYDKDF (reference sequence). In DNA form, the CDR3 reads TGTGCCACCAGCAGGACAGGGCGAGCCAATGAGCAGTTCTTC. It translates to CATSRTGRANEQFF.

This rearrangement joins TRBV2 to TRBJ2-7; possibly TRBD1 for D (6 bases). Deletions cut 4 bases from V and 5 bases from J, with 15 bases between. Germline V lookup: CDR1 SNHLY, CDR2 FYNNEI. The CDR3 is 14 amino acids. This chain's CDR3 is CASSGIRGPHEQYF. The CDR3 DNA reads as TGTGCCAGCAGTGGTATCAGGGGCCCCCACGAGCAGTACTTC.

CDR3 DNA sequence: TGTGCCAGCAGTCGCCAGGGATTAGACTATGGCTACACCTTC. Translation: CASSRQGLDYGYTF. The rearrangement joins TRBV6-5 to TRBJ1-2; the D gene is possibly TRBD1 (5 bases). Germline V gene sequence: CDR1 MNHEY, CDR2 SVGAGI. The CDR3 runs to 14 residues. V was shortened by 5 bases and J by 3 bases, with 13 bases between the two germline ends.

The chain couples TRBV2 to TRBJ2-1, with 12 bases matching TRBD2. From germline, CDR1 is SNHLY and CDR2 FYNNEI. The junction had 8 bases not matched to a gene; V was cut back by 6 bases and J by 8 bases. The CDR3 has 15 residues. CDR3 region: CASSTTSGRMDEQFF. In nucleotides, the CDR3 is TGTGCCAGCAGCACGACTAGCGGGAGAATGGATGAGCAGTTCTTC.

This rearrangement joins TRBV4-3 to TRBJ1-4; 8 nucleotides line up with TRBD1. Losses at the gene ends were 5 bases for V and 8 bases for J; bases not matched to a gene: 10. This CDR3 has 15 residues. The germline V gene encodes CDR1 LGHNA and CDR2 YSLEER. The CDR3 protein is CASSFLGQGREKLFF. In DNA, the CDR3 is TGCGCCAGCAGCTTCCTCGGACAGGGTAGAGAAAAACTGTTTTTT.

The rearrangement links TRBV15 to TRBJ2-2; D call uncertain. V gave up 2 bases and J gave up 1 base, with 2 bases separating them. Germline CDR1 is LNHNV and CDR2 is YYDKDF (reference sequence). This CDR3 spans 13 amino acids. The CDR3 sequence is CATSRRNTGELFF. In DNA form, the CDR3 reads TGTGCCACCAGCAGACGGAACACCGGGGAGCTGTTTTTT.

This sequence joins TRBV10-3 and TRBJ2-6; D unresolved. The ends were cut back, 6 bases at V and 0 bases at J, with 6 bases in the middle. The CDR3 is 14 amino acids. Germline lookup yields CDR1 ENHRY and CDR2 SYGVKD. The CDR3 sequence: CAIRESSGANVLTF. In DNA form, the CDR3 reads TGTGCCATCAGGGAAAGCTCTGGGGCCAACGTCCTGACTTTC.

The CDR3 here is CASSVERGGSPLHF. CDR3 nucleotides: TGTGCCAGCAGCGTAGAGAGGGGAGGATCACCCCTCCACTTT. The chain employs TRBV9 and TRBJ1-6, with D perhaps TRBD1 (5 bases). V lost 0 bases to trimming and J lost 10 bases, with 11 bases between them. Germline CDR1 and CDR2: SGDLS and YYNGEE. There are 14 residues in the CDR3.